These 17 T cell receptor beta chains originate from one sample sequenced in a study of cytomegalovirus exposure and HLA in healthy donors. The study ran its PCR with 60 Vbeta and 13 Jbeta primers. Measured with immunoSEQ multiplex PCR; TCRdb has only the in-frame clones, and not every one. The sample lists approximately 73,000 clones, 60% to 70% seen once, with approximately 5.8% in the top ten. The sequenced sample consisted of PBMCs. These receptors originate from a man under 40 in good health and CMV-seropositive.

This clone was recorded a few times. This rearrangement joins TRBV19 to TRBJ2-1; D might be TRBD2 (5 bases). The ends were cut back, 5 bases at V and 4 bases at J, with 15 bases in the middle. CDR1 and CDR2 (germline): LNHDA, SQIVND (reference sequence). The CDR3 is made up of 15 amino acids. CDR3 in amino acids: CASSELTGIYNEQFF. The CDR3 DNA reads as TGTGCCAGTAGTGAACTAACGGGGATATACAATGAGCAGTTCTTC.

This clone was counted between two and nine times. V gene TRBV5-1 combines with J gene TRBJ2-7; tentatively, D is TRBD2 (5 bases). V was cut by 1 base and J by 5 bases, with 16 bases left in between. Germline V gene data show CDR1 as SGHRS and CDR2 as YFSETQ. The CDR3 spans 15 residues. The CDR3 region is CASSLSGPDYNEQYF. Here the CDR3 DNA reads TGCGCCAGCAGCTTGTCAGGCCCCGACTATAACGAGCAGTACTTC.

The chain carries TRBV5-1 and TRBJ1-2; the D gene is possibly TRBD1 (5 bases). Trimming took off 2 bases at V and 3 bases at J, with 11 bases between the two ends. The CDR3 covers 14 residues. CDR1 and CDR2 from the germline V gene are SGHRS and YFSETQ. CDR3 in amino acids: CASSFQGQDYGYTF. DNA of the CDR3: TGCGCCAGCAGCTTTCAGGGTCAGGACTATGGCTACACCTTC. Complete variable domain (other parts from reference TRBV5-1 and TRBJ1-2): KAGVTQTPRYLIKTRGQQVTLSCSPISGHRSVSWYQQTPGQGLQFLFEYFSETQRNKGNFPGRFSGRQFSNSRSEMNVSTLELGDSALYLCASSFQGQDYGYTFGSGTRLTVV.

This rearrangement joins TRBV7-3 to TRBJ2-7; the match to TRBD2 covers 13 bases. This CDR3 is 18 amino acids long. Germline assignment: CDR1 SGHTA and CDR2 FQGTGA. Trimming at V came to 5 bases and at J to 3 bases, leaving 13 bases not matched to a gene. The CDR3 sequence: CASSPQIPGLAGFYEQYF. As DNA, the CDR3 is TGTGCCAGCAGCCCCCAAATACCGGGACTAGCGGGATTCTACGAGCAGTACTTC.

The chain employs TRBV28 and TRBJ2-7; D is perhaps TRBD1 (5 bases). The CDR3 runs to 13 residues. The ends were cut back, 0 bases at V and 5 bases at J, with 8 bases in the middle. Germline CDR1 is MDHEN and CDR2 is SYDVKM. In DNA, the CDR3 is TGTGCCAGCAGTTTATGGCCAGGGAACGAGCAGTACTTC. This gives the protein CASSLWPGNEQYF.

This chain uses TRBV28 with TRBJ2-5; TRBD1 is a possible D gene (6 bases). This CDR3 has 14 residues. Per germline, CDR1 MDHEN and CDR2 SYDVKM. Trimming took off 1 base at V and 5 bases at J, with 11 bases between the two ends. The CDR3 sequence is CASSLSGVAETQYF. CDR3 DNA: TGTGCCAGCAGTTTATCAGGGGTGGCGGAGACCCAGTACTTC.

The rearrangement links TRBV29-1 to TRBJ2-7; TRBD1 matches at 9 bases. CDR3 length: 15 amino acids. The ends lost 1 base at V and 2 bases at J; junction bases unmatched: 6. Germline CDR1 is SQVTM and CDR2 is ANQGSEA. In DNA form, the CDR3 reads TGCAGCGTTGAAGGCATCGGGACAGGGCCCTACGAGCAGTACTTC. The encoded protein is CSVEGIGTGPYEQYF.

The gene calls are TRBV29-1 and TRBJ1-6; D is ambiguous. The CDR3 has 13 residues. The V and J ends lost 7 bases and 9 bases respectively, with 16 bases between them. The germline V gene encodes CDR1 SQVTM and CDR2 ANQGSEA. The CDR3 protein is CSAMSGSGSPLHF. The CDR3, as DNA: TGCAGCGCTATGAGTGGGAGTGGTTCACCCCTCCACTTT.

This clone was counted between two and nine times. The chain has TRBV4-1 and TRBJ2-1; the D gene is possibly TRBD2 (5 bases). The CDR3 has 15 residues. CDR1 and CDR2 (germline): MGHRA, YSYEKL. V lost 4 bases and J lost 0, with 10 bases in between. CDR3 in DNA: TGCGCCAGCAGCCTGATGGGGAGCTCCTACAATGAGCAGTTCTTC. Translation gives CASSLMGSSYNEQFF.

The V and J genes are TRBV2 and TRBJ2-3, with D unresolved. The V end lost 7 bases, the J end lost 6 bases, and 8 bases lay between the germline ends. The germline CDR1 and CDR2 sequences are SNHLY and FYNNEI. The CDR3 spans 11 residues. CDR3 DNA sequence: TGTGCCAGCACCGACGGGGATACGCAGTATTTT. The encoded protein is CASTDGDTQYF. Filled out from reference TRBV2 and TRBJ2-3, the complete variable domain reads EPEVTQTPSHQVTQMGQEVILRCVPISNHLYFYWYRQILGQKVEFLVSFYNNEISEKSEIFDDQFSVERPDGSNFTLKIRSTKLEDSAMYFCASTDGDTQYFGPGTRLTVL.

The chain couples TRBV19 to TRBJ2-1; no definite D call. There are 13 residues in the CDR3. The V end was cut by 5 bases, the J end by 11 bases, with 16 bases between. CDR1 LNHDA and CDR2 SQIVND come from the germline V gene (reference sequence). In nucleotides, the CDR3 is TGTGCCAGTAGTCTCCCCCTAGAACTCAAGCAGTTCTTC. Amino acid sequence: CASSLPLELKQFF.

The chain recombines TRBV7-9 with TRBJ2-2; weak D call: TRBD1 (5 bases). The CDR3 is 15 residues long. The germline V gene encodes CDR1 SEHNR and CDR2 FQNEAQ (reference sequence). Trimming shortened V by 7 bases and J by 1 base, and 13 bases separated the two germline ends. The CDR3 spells CASTRVQGNTGELFF. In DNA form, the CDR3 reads TGTGCCAGCACCCGAGTTCAGGGGAACACCGGGGAGCTGTTTTTT.

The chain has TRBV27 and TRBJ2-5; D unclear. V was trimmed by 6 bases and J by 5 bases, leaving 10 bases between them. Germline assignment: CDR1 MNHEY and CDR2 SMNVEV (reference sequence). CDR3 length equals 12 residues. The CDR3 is CASSPSRETQYF. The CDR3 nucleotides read TGTGCCAGCAGCCCTTCCCGGGAGACCCAGTACTTC.

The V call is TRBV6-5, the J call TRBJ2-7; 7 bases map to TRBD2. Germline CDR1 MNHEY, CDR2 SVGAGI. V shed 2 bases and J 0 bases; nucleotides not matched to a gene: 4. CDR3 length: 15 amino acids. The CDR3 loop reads CASSYRGGSSYEQYF. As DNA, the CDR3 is TGTGCCAGCAGTTACCGCGGGGGAAGCTCCTACGAGCAGTACTTC.

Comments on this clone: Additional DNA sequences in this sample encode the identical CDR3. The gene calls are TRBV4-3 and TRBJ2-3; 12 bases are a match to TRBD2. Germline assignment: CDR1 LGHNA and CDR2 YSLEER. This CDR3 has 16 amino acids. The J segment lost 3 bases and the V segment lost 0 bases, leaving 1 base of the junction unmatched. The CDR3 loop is CASSQDLAGGTDTQYF. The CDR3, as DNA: TGCGCCAGCAGCCAAGATCTAGCGGGAGGGACAGATACGCAGTATTTT.

CDR3 DNA sequence: TGTGCCAGCAGCCAAAGGCTAGTTGACGAGCAGTACTTC. Its protein is CASSQRLVDEQYF. The chain combines TRBV16 with TRBJ2-7; D is undetermined. The V gene's germline CDR1 is KGHSY and CDR2 FQNENV. The V gene lost 2 bases and the J gene lost 5 bases, with 10 bases spanning the gap. The CDR3 length is 13 residues.

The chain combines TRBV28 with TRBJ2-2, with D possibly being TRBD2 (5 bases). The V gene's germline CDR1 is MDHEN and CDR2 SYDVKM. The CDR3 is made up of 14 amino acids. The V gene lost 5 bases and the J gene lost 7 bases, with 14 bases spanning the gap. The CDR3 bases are TGTGCCAGCAGTACGCTGTTTGGGAGCGGGGAGCTGTTTTTT. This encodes CASSTLFGSGELFF.